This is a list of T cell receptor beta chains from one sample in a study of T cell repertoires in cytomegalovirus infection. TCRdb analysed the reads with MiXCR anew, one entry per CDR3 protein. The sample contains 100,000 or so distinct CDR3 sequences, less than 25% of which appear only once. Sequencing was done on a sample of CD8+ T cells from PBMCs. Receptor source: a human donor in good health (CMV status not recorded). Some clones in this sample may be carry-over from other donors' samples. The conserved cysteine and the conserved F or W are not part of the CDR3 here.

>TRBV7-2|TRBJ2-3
ASSFRLATDTQY
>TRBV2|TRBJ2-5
ASSEALETQY
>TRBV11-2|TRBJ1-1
ASSLGPGKHTEAF
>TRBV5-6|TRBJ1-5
ASSSKLEGNQPQH
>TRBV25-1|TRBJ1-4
ASSELTGVEKLF
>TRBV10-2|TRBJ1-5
ASRSDISNQPQH
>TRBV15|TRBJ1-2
ATSRDAGPYGYT
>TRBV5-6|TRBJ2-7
ASSPPGGTYEQY
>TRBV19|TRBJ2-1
ASQVGTSSYNEQF
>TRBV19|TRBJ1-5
ASRDLMGSNQPQH
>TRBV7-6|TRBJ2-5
ASSGGPMETQY
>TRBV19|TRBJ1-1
ASSTPRNTEAF
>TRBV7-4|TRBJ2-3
ASSLGQGVTDTQY
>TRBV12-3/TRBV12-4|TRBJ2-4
ASGKNIQY
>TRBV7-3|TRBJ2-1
ASSLESNNEQF
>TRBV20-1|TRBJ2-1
SARDLDGGESVEQF
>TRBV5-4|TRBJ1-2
ASSSEDMSGYT
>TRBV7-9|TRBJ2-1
ASREGQGGWNEQF
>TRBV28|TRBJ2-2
ATTIAARETGELF
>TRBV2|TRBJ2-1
ASSELGQATNHEQF
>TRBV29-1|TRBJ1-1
SVASGLEAF
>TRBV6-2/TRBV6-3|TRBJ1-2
ASSYSGGLTTDANYGYT
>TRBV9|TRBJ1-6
ASSENPQGSYNSPLH